The source of this T cell receptor beta chain is a study of blood T cells in healthy people across ages. Across the whole study: With template switching, about one barcoded beta molecule was captured per two T cells.

Each sample yielded at least 5.5 micrograms of PBMC total RNA. A second PCR, run for roughly 7 to 12 cycles, used a sample-barcoded 5' primer plus a J-beta primer mix. Each cDNA was tagged by a template-switch adaptor containing 12 random nucleotides. There were at least 3 million CDR3-containing paired-end reads obtained from each sample. MiXCR was run by TCRdb on the 5' RACE reads, yielding one entry per CDR3 protein. The sample comprises almost 800,000 distinct CDR3 sequences, roughly 64% of which are singletons, and around 20% rests with the top ten. The germline gives CDR1 MNHNY, CDR2 SVGAGI (reference sequence). The CDR3 runs 16 residues.

The TCR was taken from a man aged 25-45 years in good health. The genes are TRBV6-6 and TRBJ2-5, with 13 bases identical to TRBD2. The end of the DNA aligns better with TRBJ2-7, so the J call may be wrong. The source material was blood. In DNA, the CDR3 is TGTGCCAGCAGTTTACGACTAGCGGGAGGATTCTACGAGCAGTACTTC. It specifies CASSLRLAGGFYEQYF.